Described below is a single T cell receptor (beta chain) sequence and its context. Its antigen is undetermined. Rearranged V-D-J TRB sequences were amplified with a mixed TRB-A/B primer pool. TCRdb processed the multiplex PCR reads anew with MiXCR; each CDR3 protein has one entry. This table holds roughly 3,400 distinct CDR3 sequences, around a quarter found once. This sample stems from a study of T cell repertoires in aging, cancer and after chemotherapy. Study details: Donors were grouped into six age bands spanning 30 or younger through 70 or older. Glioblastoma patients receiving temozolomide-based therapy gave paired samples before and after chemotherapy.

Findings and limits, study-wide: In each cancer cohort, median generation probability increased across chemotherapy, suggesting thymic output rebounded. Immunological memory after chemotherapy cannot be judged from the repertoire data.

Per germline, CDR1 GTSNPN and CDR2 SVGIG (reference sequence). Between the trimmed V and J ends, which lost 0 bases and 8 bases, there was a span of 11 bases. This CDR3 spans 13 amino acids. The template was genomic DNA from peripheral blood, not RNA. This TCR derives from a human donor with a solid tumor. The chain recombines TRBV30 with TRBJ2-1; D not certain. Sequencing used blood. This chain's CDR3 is CAWSVGKEDEQFF. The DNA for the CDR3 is TGTGCCTGGAGTGTGGGGAAGGAAGATGAGCAGTTCTTC.